The clone carrying this T cell receptor beta chain was counted only a few times. Its antigen is unknown. V shed 8 bases, J shed 7 bases, and the junction held 7 bases outside the gene matches. In germline, CDR1 is MNHNS, CDR2 SASEGT. This CDR3 contains 13 residues. The sample is drawn from a study of cytomegalovirus exposure and HLA in healthy donors. Overall study findings and caveats: Prediction of most subjects' HLA-A and HLA-B alleles by TCR beta sequences was reportedly accurate. In a later analysis, TCR beta V- and J-gene trimming was associated with a missense DCLRE1C variant. In a later analysis, several top co-occurrence clusters appeared linked to parvovirus B19, influenza, CMV and Epstein-Barr virus. The productive fraction for most TCR beta V segments was about 87% or about 30% in an earlier analysis.

With 60 Vbeta and 13 Jbeta primers, the PCR was carried out. The repertoire was sequenced with immunoSEQ multiplex PCR; TCRdb's copy has only in-frame clones and lacks some. The table has roughly 170,000 clones, under 85% seen once; the top ten hold about 4.9%. The chain uses TRBV6-1 and TRBJ1-4, with 7 bases matching TRBD1. Sequenced sample: PBMCs. The TCR comes from a man aged 18 to 29 in good health and CMV-seronegative. CDR3 sequence: CASRRQGLEKLFF. The CDR3 bases are TGTGCCAGCCGGAGACAGGGACTTGAAAAACTGTTTTTT.